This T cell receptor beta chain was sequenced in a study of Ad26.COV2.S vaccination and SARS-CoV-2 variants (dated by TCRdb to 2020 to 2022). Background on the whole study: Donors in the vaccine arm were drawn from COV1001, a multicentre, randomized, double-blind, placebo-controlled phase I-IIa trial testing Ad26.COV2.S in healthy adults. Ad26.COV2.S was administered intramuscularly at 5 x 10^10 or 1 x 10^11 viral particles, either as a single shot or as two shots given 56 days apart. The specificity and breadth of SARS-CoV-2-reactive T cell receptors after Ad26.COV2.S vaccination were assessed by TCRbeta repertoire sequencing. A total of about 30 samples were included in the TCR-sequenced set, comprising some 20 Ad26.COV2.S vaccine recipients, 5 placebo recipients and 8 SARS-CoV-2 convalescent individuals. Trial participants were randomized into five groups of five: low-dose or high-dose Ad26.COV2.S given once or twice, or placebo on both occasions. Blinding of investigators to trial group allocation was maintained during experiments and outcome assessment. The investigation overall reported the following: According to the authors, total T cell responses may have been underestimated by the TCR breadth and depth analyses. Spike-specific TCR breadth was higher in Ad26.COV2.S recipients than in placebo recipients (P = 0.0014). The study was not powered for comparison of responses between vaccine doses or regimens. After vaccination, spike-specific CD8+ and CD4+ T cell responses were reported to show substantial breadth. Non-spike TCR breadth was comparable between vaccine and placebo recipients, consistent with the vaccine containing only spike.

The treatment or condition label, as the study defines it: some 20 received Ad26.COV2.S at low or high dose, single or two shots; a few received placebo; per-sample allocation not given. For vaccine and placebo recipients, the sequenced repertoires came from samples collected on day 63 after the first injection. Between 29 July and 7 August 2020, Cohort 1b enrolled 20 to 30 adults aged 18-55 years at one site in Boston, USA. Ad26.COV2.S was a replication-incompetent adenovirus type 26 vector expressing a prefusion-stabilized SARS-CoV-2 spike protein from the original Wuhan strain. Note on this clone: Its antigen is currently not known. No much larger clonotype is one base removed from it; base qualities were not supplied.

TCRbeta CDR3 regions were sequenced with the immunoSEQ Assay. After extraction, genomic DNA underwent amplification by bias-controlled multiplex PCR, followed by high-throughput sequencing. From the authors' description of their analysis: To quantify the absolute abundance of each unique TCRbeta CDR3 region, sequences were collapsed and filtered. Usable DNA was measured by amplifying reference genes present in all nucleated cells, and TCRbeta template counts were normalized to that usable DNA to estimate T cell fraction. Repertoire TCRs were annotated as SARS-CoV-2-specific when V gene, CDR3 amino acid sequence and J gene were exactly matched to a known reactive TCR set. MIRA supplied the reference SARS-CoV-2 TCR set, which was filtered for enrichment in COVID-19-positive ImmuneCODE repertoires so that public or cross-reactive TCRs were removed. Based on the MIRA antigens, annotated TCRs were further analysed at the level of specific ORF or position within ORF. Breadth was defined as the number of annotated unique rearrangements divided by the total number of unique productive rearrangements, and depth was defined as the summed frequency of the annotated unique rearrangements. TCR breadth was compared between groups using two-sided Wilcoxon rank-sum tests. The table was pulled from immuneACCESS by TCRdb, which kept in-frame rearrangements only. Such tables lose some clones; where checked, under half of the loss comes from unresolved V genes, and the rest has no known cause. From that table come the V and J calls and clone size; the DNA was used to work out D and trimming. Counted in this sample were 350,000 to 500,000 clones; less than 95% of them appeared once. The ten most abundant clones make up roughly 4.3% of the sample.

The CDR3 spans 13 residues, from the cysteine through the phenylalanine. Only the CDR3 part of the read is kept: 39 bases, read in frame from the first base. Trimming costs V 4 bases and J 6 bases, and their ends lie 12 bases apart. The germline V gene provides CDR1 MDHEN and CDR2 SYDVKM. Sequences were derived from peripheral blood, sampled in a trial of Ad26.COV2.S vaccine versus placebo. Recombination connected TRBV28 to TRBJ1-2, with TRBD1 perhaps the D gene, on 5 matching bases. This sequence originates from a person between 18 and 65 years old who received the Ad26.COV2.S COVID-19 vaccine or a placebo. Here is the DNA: TGTGCCAGCAGTTCGCTTGGGGCAGATGGCTACACCTTC. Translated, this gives CASSSLGADGYTF.